The T cell receptor (beta chain) described here comes from a study of human T cells and chemical hapten exposure (dated by TCRdb to the early 2020s). General notes on the study: For sensitization, 2% DPC in acetone was applied to a roughly 2 cm by roughly 2 cm area of upper inner arm skin. The libraries were sequenced as a pool, and the TCR yield per sample differed mostly because of small variations in library volumes within the pool. Blood samples were taken from patients before sensitization (week 0) and then at 2, 6 and about 24 weeks after DPC sensitization. The mostly female patient cohort included alopecia areata with under or over 50% scalp involvement, alopecia totalis and alopecia universalis. Throughout the roughly 26-week study period, patients were also given weekly therapeutic DPC doses on the scalp. Patch testing on the upper back used Finn chambers containing 0.01% DPC, with scoring done after 6 days according to International Contact Dermatitis Research Group standards. This study followed changes in the peripheral blood TCR repertoire in vivo during primary and secondary sensitization of alopecia patients to the hapten diphenylcyclopropenone (DPC). Under 30 alopecia patients gave blood for TCR sequencing at one to four time points (pre-sensitization, 2, 6 and 24 weeks). Summary of the overall study and its limitations: A positive correlation was found between the number of PT1 expanded TCRs and patch test score, with significance reached at thresholds 8, 16 and 32 but not 4. Repeated subsampling changed both the strength of the expansion versus patch-test correlation and the threshold at which the correlation became significant. Because all patients had alopecia, a presumed autoimmune disease, the immune response of the patients might differ from that of healthy individuals. Compared with pre-sensitization or healthy control sets, expanded TCRs formed significantly more large CDR3 similarity clusters, which is consistent with antigen-driven responses. DPC sensitization did not change how many TCRs were above 1 in 1000 frequency, and no evidence was found of alterations in global repertoire structure.

This specimen's time point label, per the study, means: pre-sensitization, week 0. This specimen's treatment or condition label, interpreted: therapeutic diphenylcyclopropenone sensitization with weekly scalp DPC. At every patch-test visit, the blood draw took place before the patch test was put on. Eligible patients were aged 18 to 70, diagnosed with alopecia, deemed suitable for DPC therapy, and excluded if pregnant. Total RNA was isolated from unfractionated whole blood collected in Tempus Blood RNA tubes. In its sample, this clonotype was seen a few times. Its antigen remains undetermined. Qualities for individual bases were not recorded, and no much larger clone is one base off. The receptor library was made with RACE. TCRdb records NextSeq 500 as the sequencer. Library preparation attached unique molecular identifiers to individual cDNA molecules for quantitative, reproducible TCR counting. Each blood RNA sample was used to sequence both TCR alpha and TCR beta chains. The paper's data handling went like this. Samples had a median of around 92,000 TCRs, with a range from roughly 20,000 to 690,600. V, J and CDR3 annotation of the TCR reads was carried out using the Decombinator software suite. To make PS versus PT1 abundance plots, every sample was subsampled to the same number of TCRs (28,000). TCRs were defined as expanded if absent before sensitization and observed at least eight times at the 2-week time point. Through fastp at Q25 and MiXCR, TCRdb rebuilt clones from the public reads, retaining in-frame beta chains. Each record represents a unique CDR3 protein, reported with the most common genes and DNA among its rows. TCRdb, not the original authors, processed these V and J calls. This sample gives 250,000 to 300,000 distinct CDR3 sequences in total; around 7% of them show up just once. The top ten constitute 0.9% to 1.5% of the sample.

This TCR came from a man aged 18 to 35 with alopecia areata. Some clones in this sample may be carry-over from other donors' samples. This sample comprised whole blood, obtained in connection with sensitization to the hapten diphenylcyclopropenone (DPC).

The CDR3 region reads CSAPQGRNEKLFF. Read as DNA, the sequence is TGCAGTGCACCACAGGGAAGAAATGAAAAACTGTTTTTT. The rearranged chain carries TRBV20-1 and TRBJ1-4; a tentative D match to TRBD1 spans 6 bases. The germline V gene (reference sequence) provides CDR1 DFQATT and CDR2 SNEGSKA. The V and J ends are trimmed by 6 bases and 5 bases, leaving 13 bases between them. The CDR3 covers 13 residues, taking in both the cysteine and the phenylalanine. The kept DNA is CDR3 alone, 39 bases in frame from the first base.